One and the same sample provided the 8 T cell receptor beta chains below, sequenced in a study of cytomegalovirus exposure and HLA in healthy donors. TCRdb's table, derived via immunoSEQ multiplex PCR, lists solely in-frame clones and lacks some. The sample gives some 40,000 clones, over 85% of which show up once; 3% to 3.5% is in the top ten. The specimen was PBMCs. These receptor sequences come from a man aged 18-30 years in good health and CMV-seronegative.

The count of this clone is one. The CDR3 sequence: CASSLRAGEGDEQYF. In DNA, the CDR3 is TGTGCCAGCAGCTTACGTGCGGGAGAAGGTGACGAGCAGTACTTC. The gene calls are TRBV7-9 and TRBJ2-7, with 7 positions matching TRBD2. The CDR3 length is 15 residues. V was clipped by 2 bases and J by 5 bases; unmatched bases: 9. Looked up from germline, CDR1 is SEHNR and CDR2 is FQNEAQ (reference sequence).

V and J are TRBV27 and TRBJ2-1, with 8 positions matching TRBD2. This CDR3 has 15 residues. CDR1 MNHEY and CDR2 SMNVEV come from the germline V gene (reference sequence). The junction had 7 bases not matched to a gene; V was cut back by 6 bases and J by 3 bases. The CDR3 sequence is CASSRIAGYYNEQFF. CDR3 sequence (DNA): TGTGCCAGCAGCAGGATAGCGGGATACTACAATGAGCAGTTCTTC.

The V and J genes are TRBV7-9 and TRBJ2-7; TRBD1 agrees at 10 bases. The CDR3 is 15 residues long. CDR1 and CDR2 (germline): SEHNR, FQNEAQ (reference sequence). The V and J ends lost 5 bases and 6 bases, in that order; junction bases with no gene match: 10. The CDR3, as DNA: TGTGCCAGCAGCAGCCCGACAGGGGGCTTAGGCGAGCAGTACTTC. It is translated as CASSSPTGGLGEQYF.

This chain joins TRBV10-3 and TRBJ2-7, with TRBD2 matching over 9 bases. The germline CDR1 and CDR2 sequences are ENHRY and SYGVKD. Losses at the gene ends were 7 bases for V and 1 base for J; bases not matched to a gene: 5. This CDR3 has 14 residues. CDR3 region: CAITPTSGSYEQYF. The CDR3 coding sequence is TGTGCCATCACCCCGACTAGCGGTTCCTACGAGCAGTACTTC.

This clone was picked up one time. The chain joins TRBV5-1 to TRBJ2-3; possible D gene TRBD2, 6 bases. The germline V gene encodes CDR1 SGHRS and CDR2 YFSETQ. The CDR3 runs 13 residues. Trimming shortened V by 7 bases and J by 6 bases, and 15 bases separated the two germline ends. Written as DNA, the CDR3 is TGCGCCAGCGGGACTCCGGAAAGGGATACGCAGTATTTT. Protein: CASGTPERDTQYF.

In DNA, the CDR3 is TGTGCCAGCAGCCGTAGCACTAGCGGGAGTAGCACAGATACGCAGTATTTT. Its translation is CASSRSTSGSSTDTQYF. The chain carries TRBV7-2 and TRBJ2-3; 11 bases map to TRBD2. After removal of 5 bases from V and 0 bases from J, the junction contained 7 bases not matched to a gene. Germline V CDR1 and CDR2: SGHTA, FQGNSA. The CDR3 extends over 17 amino acids.

The gene calls are TRBV28 and TRBJ1-4, with TRBD1 identical over 7 bases. The trim removed 5 bases at V and 2 bases at J, leaving 2 bases unmatched. CDR1 and CDR2 from the germline V gene are MDHEN and SYDVKM. The CDR3 is 14 amino acids. The CDR3 region is CASSPGQTNEKLFF. CDR3 DNA sequence: TGTGCCAGCAGTCCGGGACAGACTAATGAAAAACTGTTTTTT. Full variable domain (missing parts from reference TRBV28 and TRBJ1-4): DVKVTQSSRYLVKRTGEKVFLECVQDMDHENMFWYRQDPGLGLRLIYFSYDVKMKEKGDIPEGYSVSREKKERFSLILESASTNQTSMYLCASSPGQTNEKLFFGSGTQLSVL.

The rearrangement uses TRBV19 and TRBJ2-1; TRBD2 agrees at 10 bases. Germline CDR1 and CDR2: LNHDA and SQIVND (reference sequence). The V gene end was trimmed by 4 bases and the J gene end by 6 bases; junction bases not matched to a gene: 6. CDR3 length: 15 residues. The chain's CDR3 is CASSTSSGSSNEQFF. The CDR3 bases are TGTGCCAGTAGTACTTCTAGCGGGAGCTCCAATGAGCAGTTCTTC. Supplemented by reference TRBV19 and TRBJ2-1, the full variable domain reads DGGITQSPKYLFRKEGQNVTLSCEQNLNHDAMYWYRQDPGQGLRLIYYSQIVNDFQKGDIAEGYSVSREKKESFPLTVTSAQKNPTAFYLCASSTSSGSSNEQFFGPGTRLTVL.